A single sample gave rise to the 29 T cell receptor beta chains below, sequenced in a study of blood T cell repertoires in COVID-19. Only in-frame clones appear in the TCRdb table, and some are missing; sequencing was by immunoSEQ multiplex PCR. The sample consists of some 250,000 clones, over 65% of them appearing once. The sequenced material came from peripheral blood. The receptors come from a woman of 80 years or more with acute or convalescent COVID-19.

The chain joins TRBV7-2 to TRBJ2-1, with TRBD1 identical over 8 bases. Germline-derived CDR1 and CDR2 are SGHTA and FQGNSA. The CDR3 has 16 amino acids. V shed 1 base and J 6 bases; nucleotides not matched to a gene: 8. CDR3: CASSLGHRGRRNEQFF. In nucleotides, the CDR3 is TGTGCCAGCAGCTTAGGGCACAGGGGGAGACGCAATGAGCAGTTCTTC.

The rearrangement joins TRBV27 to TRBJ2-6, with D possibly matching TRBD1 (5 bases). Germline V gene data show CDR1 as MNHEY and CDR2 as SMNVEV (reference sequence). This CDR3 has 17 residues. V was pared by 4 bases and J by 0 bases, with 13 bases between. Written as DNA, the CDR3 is TGTGCCAGCAGTTCTACAGGAACTATCTCTGGGGCCAACGTCCTGACTTTC. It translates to CASSSTGTISGANVLTF.

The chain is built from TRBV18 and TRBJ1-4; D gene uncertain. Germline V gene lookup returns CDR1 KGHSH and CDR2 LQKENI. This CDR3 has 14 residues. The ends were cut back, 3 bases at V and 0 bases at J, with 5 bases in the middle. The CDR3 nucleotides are TGTGCCAGCTCACCGAGTACAACTAATGAAAAACTGTTTTTT. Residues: CASSPSTTNEKLFF.

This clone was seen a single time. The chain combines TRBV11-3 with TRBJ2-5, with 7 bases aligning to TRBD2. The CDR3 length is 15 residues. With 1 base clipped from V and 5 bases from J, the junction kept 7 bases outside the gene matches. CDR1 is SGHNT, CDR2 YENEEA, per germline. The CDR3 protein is CASSLGSGTTETQYF. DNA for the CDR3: TGTGCCAGCAGCTTAGGGTCCGGGACTACCGAGACCCAGTACTTC.

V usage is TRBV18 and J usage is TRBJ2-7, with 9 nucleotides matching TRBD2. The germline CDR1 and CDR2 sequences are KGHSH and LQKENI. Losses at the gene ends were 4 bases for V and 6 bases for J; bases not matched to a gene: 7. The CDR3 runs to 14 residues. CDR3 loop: CASSLGLASGEQYF. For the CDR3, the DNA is TGTGCCAGCTCACTCGGACTAGCGTCAGGCGAGCAGTACTTC.

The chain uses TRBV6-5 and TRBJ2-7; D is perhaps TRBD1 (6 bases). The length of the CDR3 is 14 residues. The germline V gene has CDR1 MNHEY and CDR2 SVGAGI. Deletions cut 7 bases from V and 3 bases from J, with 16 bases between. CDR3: CASTETGYVYEQYF. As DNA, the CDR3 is TGTGCCAGCACGGAGACAGGCTATGTCTACGAGCAGTACTTC.

CDR3 amino acids: CASSIGRGTYNEQYF. The CDR3 nucleotides are TGTGCCAGTAGTATAGGCAGGGGAACATACAACGAGCAGTACTTC. The chain employs TRBV19 and TRBJ2-7; D perhaps matches TRBD1 (6 bases). Germline V gene sequence: CDR1 LNHDA, CDR2 SQIVND (reference sequence). The V end lost 1 base, the J end lost 5 bases, and 15 bases lay between the germline ends. This CDR3 comprises 15 residues.

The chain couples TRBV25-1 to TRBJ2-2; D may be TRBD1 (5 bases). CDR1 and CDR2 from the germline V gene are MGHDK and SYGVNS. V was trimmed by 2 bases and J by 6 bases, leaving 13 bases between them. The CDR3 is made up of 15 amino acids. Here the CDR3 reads CASSELGVRAGELFF. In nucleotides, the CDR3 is TGTGCCAGCAGTGAACTAGGGGTACGAGCCGGGGAGCTGTTTTTT.

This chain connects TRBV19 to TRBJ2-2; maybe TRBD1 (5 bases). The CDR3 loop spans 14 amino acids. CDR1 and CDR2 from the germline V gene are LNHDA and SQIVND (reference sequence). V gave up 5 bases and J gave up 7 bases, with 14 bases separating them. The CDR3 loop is CASSEGAGVGELFF. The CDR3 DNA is TGTGCCAGTAGTGAAGGGGCTGGGGTCGGGGAGCTGTTTTTT.

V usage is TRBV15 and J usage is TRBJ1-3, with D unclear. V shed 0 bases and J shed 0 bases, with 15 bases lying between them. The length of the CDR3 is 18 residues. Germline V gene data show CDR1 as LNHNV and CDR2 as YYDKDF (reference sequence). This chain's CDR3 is CATSRDLGLLSSGNTIYF. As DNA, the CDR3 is TGTGCCACCAGCAGAGATCTCGGACTGCTGAGCTCTGGAAACACCATATATTTT.

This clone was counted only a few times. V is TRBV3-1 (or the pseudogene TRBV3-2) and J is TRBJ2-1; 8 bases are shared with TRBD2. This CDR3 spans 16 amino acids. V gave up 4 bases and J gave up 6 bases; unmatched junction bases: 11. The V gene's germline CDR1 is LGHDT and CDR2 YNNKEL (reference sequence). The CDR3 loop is CASSPPGLGKLNEQFF. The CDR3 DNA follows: TGTGCCAGCAGCCCCCCGGGACTAGGTAAGCTCAATGAGCAGTTCTTC.

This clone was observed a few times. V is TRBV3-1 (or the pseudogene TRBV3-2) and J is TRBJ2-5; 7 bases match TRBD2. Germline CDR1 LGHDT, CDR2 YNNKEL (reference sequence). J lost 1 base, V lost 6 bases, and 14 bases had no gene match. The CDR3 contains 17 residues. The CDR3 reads CASRTLVGGSTQETQYF. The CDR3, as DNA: TGTGCCAGCAGAACTTTGGTGGGCGGGAGTACCCAAGAGACCCAGTACTTC.

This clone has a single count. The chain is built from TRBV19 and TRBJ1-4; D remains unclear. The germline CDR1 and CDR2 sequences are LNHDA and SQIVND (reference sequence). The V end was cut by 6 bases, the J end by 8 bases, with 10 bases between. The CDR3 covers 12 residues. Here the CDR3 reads CASRGVREKLFF. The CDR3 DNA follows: TGTGCCAGTAGGGGAGTTAGGGAAAAACTGTTTTTT.

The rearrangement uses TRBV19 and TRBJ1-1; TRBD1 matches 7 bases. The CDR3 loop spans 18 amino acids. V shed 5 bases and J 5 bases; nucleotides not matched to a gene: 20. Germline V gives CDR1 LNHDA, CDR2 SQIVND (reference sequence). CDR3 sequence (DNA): TGTGCCAGTAGTGTTCATCGGACAGGCCTTACCCGAAGGACTGAAGCTTTCTTT. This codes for CASSVHRTGLTRRTEAFF.

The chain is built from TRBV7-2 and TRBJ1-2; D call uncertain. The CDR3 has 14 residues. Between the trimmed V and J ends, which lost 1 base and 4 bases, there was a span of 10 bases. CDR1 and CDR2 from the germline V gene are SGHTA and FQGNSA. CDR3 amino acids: CASSLDAQSYGYTF. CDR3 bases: TGTGCCAGCAGCTTAGATGCACAAAGCTATGGCTACACCTTC.

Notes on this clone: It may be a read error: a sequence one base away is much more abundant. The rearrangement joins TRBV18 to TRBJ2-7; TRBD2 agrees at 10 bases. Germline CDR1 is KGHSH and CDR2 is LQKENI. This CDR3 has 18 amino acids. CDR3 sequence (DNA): TGTACCAGCTCACCAGGGTCCCTAGCGGGAGTGAACGCCTACGAGCAGTACTTC. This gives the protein CTSSPGSLAGVNAYEQYF.

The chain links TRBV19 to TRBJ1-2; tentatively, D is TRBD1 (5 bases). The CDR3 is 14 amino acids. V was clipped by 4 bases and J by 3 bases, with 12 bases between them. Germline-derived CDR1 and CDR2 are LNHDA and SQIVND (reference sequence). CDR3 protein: CASSTNQGDYGYTF. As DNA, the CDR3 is TGTGCCAGTAGTACGAACCAGGGTGACTATGGCTACACCTTC.

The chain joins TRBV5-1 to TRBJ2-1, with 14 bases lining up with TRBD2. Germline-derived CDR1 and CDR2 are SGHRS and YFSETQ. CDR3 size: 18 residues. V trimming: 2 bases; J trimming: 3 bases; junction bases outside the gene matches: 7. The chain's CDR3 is CASSFGTSGSLGYNEQFF. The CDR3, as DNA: TGCGCCAGCAGCTTCGGGACTAGCGGGAGTCTGGGCTACAATGAGCAGTTCTTC.

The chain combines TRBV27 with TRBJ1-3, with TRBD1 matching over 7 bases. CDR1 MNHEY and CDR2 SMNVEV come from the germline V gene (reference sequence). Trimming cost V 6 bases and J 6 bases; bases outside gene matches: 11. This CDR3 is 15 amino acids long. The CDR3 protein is CASRGLQGNENTIYF. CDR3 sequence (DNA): TGTGCCAGCAGGGGTTTACAGGGGAACGAAAACACCATATATTTT.

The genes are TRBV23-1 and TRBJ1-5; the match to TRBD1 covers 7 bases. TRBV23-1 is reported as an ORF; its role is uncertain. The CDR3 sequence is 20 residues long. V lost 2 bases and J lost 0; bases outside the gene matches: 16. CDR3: CASSQPTRQGWVYSNQPQHF. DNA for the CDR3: TGCGCCAGCAGTCAACCAACACGACAGGGATGGGTCTATAGCAATCAGCCCCAGCATTTT.

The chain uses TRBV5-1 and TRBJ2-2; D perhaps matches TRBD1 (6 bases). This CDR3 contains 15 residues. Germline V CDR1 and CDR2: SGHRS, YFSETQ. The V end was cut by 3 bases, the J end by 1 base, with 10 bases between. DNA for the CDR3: TGCGCCAGCAGCTCCGGACAGCAGAACACCGGGGAGCTGTTTTTT. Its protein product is CASSSGQQNTGELFF.

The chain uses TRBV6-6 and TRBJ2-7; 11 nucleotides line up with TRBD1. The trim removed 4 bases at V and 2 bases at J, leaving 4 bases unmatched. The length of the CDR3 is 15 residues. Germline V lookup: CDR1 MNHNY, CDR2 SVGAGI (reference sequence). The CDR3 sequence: CASSWPGQGAYEQYF. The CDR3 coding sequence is TGTGCCAGCAGTTGGCCGGGACAGGGGGCCTACGAGCAGTACTTC.

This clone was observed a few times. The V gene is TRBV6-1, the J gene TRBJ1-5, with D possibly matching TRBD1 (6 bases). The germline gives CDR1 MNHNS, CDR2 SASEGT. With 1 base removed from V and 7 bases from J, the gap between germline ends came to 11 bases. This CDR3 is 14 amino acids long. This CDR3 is CASSEVSQGQPQHF. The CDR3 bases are TGTGCCAGCAGTGAAGTTTCACAGGGACAGCCCCAGCATTTT.

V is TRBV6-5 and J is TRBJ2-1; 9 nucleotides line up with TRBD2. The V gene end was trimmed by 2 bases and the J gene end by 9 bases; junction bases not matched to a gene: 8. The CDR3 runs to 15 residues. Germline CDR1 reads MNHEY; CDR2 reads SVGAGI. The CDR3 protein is CASSYGAGGPREQFF. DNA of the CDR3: TGTGCCAGCAGTTACGGGGCGGGGGGGCCACGTGAGCAGTTCTTC.

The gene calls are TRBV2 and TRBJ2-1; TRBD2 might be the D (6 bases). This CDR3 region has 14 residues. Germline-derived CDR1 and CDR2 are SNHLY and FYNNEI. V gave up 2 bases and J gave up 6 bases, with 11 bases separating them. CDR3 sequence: CASSELTSFNEQFF. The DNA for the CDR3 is TGTGCCAGCAGTGAATTGACTAGTTTCAATGAGCAGTTCTTC.

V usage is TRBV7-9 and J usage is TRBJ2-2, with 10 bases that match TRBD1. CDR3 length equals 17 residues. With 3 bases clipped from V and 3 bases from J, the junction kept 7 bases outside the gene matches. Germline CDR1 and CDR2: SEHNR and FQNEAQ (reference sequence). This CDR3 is CASSFLPGQGDTGELFF. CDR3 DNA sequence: TGTGCCAGCAGCTTTCTTCCCGGACAGGGGGACACCGGGGAGCTGTTTTTT. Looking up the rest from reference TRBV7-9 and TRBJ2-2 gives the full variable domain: DTGVSQNPRHKITKRGQNVTFRCDPISEHNRLYWYRQTLGQGPEFLTYFQNEAQLEKSRLLSDRFSAERPKGSFSTLEIQRTEQGDSAMYLCASSFLPGQGDTGELFFGEGSRLTVL.

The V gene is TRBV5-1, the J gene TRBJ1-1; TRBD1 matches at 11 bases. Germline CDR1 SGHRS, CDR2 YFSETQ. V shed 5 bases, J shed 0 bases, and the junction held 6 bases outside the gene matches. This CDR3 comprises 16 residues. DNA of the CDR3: TGCGCCAGCAGTATTCGGACAGGGGGCCTGAACACTGAAGCTTTCTTT. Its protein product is CASSIRTGGLNTEAFF.

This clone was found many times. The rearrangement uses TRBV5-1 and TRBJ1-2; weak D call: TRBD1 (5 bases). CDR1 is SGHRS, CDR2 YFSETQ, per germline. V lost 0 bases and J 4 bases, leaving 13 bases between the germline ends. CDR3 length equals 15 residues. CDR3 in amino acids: CASSLVGRAAYGYTF. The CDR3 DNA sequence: TGCGCCAGCAGCTTGGTCGGCAGGGCAGCCTATGGCTACACCTTC.

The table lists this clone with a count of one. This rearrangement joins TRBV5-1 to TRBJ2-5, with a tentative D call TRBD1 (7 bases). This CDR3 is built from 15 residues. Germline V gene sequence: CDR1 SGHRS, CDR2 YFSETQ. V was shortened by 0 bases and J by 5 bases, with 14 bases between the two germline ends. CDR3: CASSLEARGRETQYF. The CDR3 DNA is TGCGCCAGCAGCTTGGAGGCCAGGGGGAGGGAGACCCAGTACTTC.